Presented here are 25 T cell receptor beta chains from one specimen sequenced in a study of blood T cell repertoires in COVID-19 (dated by TCRdb to the early 2020s). The library was made by the immunoSEQ multiplex PCR assay. TCRdb re-hosts the immuneACCESS table, in-frame sequences only. Its copies lack some clones; in the studies checked, an unresolved V gene accounts for under half of them, and the cause for the rest is not known. The table for this sample lists 390,000 or so clones; around 90% of them were counted only once. Around 2.8% of the sample comes from the top ten. The sequenced material came from peripheral blood. All receptors derive from a woman between 25 and 40 years old with COVID-19, enrolled during active disease.

The J gene is TRBJ1-1, the V gene TRBV29-1; D remains ambiguous. Germline V gene lookup returns CDR1 SQVTM and CDR2 ANQGSEA. Trimming stripped 4 bases from V and 1 base from J, with 4 bases between. CDR3 length: 11 amino acids. In nucleotides, the CDR3 is TGCAGCGTTGCCTGGAACACTGAAGCTTTCTTT. This translates into CSVAWNTEAFF.

This chain links TRBV7-9 with TRBJ2-1; 15 bases match TRBD2. Germline loops: CDR1 SEHNR, CDR2 FQNEAQ (reference sequence). This CDR3 contains 18 residues. Trimming removed 4 bases from V and 5 bases from J; junction bases left unmatched: 9. The CDR3 DNA follows: TGTGCCAGCAGCTCCCCCCCCGGGACTAGCGGGGGGAACAATGAGCAGTTCTTC. Protein product: CASSSPPGTSGGNNEQFF.

The gene calls are TRBV7-9 and TRBJ1-1; tentative D call: TRBD1 (6 bases). Trimming stripped 2 bases from V and 5 bases from J, with 18 bases between. The CDR3 runs to 16 residues. The germline gives CDR1 SEHNR, CDR2 FQNEAQ (reference sequence). The CDR3 spells CASSLRAVGAGTEAFF. The CDR3 DNA reads TGTGCCAGCAGCTTAAGGGCTGTGGGGGCCGGGACTGAAGCTTTCTTT. The full variable domain, completed using reference TRBV7-9 and TRBJ1-1, is DTGVSQNPRHKITKRGQNVTFRCDPISEHNRLYWYRQTLGQGPEFLTYFQNEAQLEKSRLLSDRFSAERPKGSFSTLEIQRTEQGDSAMYLCASSLRAVGAGTEAFFGQGTRLTVV.

This clone was observed a single time. The rearrangement uses TRBV3-1 (or the pseudogene TRBV3-2) and TRBJ2-3; TRBD2 is a possible D gene (7 bases). This CDR3 contains 16 residues. With 0 bases removed from V and 3 bases from J, the gap between germline ends came to 13 bases. Germline V gives CDR1 LGHDT, CDR2 YNNKEL (reference sequence). The CDR3: CASSQEGGLLTDTQYF. CDR3 nucleotides: TGTGCCAGCAGCCAAGAGGGGGGGCTACTGACAGATACGCAGTATTTT.

The gene calls are TRBV5-8 and TRBJ1-3; 8 bases are a match to TRBD1. The CDR3 consists of 15 residues. With 0 bases clipped from V and 1 base from J, the junction kept 0 bases outside the gene matches. Per the germline V gene, CDR1 is SGHTS and CDR2 is YDEGEE. The CDR3 DNA follows: TGTGCCAGCAGCTTGGACAGGGGGTCTGGAAACACCATATATTTT. Protein product: CASSLDRGSGNTIYF.

The rearrangement links TRBV6-6 to TRBJ1-6, with no clear D. V was pared by 8 bases and J by 8 bases, with 13 bases between. This CDR3 comprises 13 residues. Germline V CDR1 and CDR2: MNHNY, SVGAGI (reference sequence). The CDR3 nucleotides are TGTGCCAGCCCGGCAGGCCCTGATTCACCCCTCCACTTT. Amino acids: CASPAGPDSPLHF.

This clone occurred once. This sequence joins TRBV30 and TRBJ1-1; TRBD1 matches at 7 bases. With 5 bases clipped from V and 4 bases from J, the junction kept 1 base outside the gene matches. Germline lookup yields CDR1 GTSNPN and CDR2 SVGIG (reference sequence). The CDR3 spans 11 residues. The CDR3 protein is CAWGDSTEAFF. Written as DNA, the CDR3 is TGTGCCTGGGGGGACAGCACTGAAGCTTTCTTT.

This chain connects TRBV2 to TRBJ2-3; D may be TRBD2 (5 bases). CDR1 and CDR2 (germline): SNHLY, FYNNEI. There are 15 residues in the CDR3. Deletions cut 3 bases from V and 1 base from J, with 11 bases between. The CDR3 region has the DNA TGTGCCAGCAGTGAGTTCGGAGGAGGCACAGATACGCAGTATTTT. Protein: CASSEFGGGTDTQYF.

The CDR3 coding sequence is TGTGCCACCAGTGACCCGACAGGGGGGGGCTACACCTTC. It yields the protein CATSDPTGGGYTF. The rearrangement uses TRBV24-1 and TRBJ1-2; 9 nucleotides line up with TRBD1. The CDR3 consists of 13 residues. The junction had 4 bases not matched to a gene; V was cut back by 4 bases and J by 8 bases. The germline gives CDR1 KGHDR, CDR2 SFDVKD.

The chain uses TRBV19 and TRBJ2-2; tentatively, D is TRBD1 (5 bases). Per germline, CDR1 LNHDA and CDR2 SQIVND (reference sequence). V lost 4 bases, J lost 4 bases, and 10 bases lay in between. This CDR3 is 14 amino acids long. CDR3 sequence (DNA): TGTGCCAGTAGTAAGGGTAGGGGCACCGGGGAGCTGTTTTTT. Residues: CASSKGRGTGELFF.

J is TRBJ1-1 and V is TRBV5-6; 7 nucleotides align to TRBD1. Per the germline V gene, CDR1 is SGHDT and CDR2 is YYEEEE. The V gene end was trimmed by 7 bases and the J gene end by 0 bases; junction bases not matched to a gene: 6. The CDR3 is 14 amino acids. The CDR3 sequence: CASGPGTVNTEAFF. As DNA, the CDR3 is TGTGCCAGCGGCCCAGGGACAGTGAACACTGAAGCTTTCTTT.

The V gene is TRBV9, the J gene TRBJ2-3; 11 nucleotides align to TRBD1. In germline, CDR1 is SGDLS, CDR2 YYNGEE. Losses at the gene ends were 3 bases for V and 6 bases for J; bases not matched to a gene: 3. The CDR3 has 14 residues. The CDR3 sequence: CASSAGQGVDTQYF. In DNA form, the CDR3 reads TGTGCCAGCAGCGCGGGACAGGGGGTGGATACGCAGTATTTT.

This rearrangement joins TRBV4-1 to TRBJ2-3, with unresolved D. V dropped 4 bases and J dropped 13 bases, with 18 bases sitting between them. The V gene's germline CDR1 is MGHRA and CDR2 YSYEKL. CDR3 size: 13 residues. The CDR3 here is CASSRSYHREKYF. For the CDR3, the DNA is TGCGCCAGCAGCCGGTCATACCACAGAGAAAAGTATTTT.

This clone appeared a single time. The J gene is TRBJ1-4, the V gene TRBV7-9, with a weak D call TRBD1 (6 bases). The germline V gene encodes CDR1 SEHNR and CDR2 FQNEAQ (reference sequence). This CDR3 is 15 amino acids long. The ends were cut back, 5 bases at V and 3 bases at J, with 13 bases in the middle. The CDR3 coding sequence is TGTGCCAGCAGCAACACAGGGAGGGCTAATGAAAAACTGTTTTTT. This codes for CASSNTGRANEKLFF.

CDR3 DNA: TGTGCCATCAGCCTTCCCCTGGACAGCCCGAGCACAGATACGCAGTATTTT. This codes for CAISLPLDSPSTDTQYF. V usage is TRBV10-3 and J usage is TRBJ2-3; maybe TRBD1 (6 bases). V shed 6 bases and J shed 0 bases, with 19 bases lying between them. CDR3 length: 17 residues. CDR1 and CDR2 from the germline V gene are ENHRY and SYGVKD.

V usage is TRBV11-3 and J usage is TRBJ2-1; TRBD2 matches 8 bases. V lost 5 bases, J lost 8 bases, and 11 bases stayed unmatched. The CDR3 totals 15 residues. Germline lookup yields CDR1 SGHNT and CDR2 YENEEA. In nucleotides, the CDR3 is TGTGCCAGCAGCCCCGGGAGCGGGGGATATTATGAGCAGTTCTTC. This gives the protein CASSPGSGGYYEQFF.

The chain recombines TRBV4-1 with TRBJ2-5; 8 nucleotides match TRBD2. V lost 4 bases and J lost 2; bases outside the gene matches: 15. CDR3 length: 18 residues. The germline CDR1 and CDR2 sequences are MGHRA and YSYEKL. CDR3 coding DNA: TGCGCCAGCAGCCCCCAGGCCGGGCAGCGGGGGCTACAAGAGACCCAGTACTTC. Protein product: CASSPQAGQRGLQETQYF.

V gene TRBV7-2 combines with J gene TRBJ1-3, with 7 bases identical to TRBD1. Trimming cost V 0 bases and J 0 bases; bases outside gene matches: 2. The CDR3 is 16 residues long. CDR1 is SGHTA, CDR2 FQGNSA, per germline. The CDR3 DNA follows: TGTGCCAGCAGCTTAGCAGGGGGCTACTCTGGAAACACCATATATTTT. It specifies CASSLAGGYSGNTIYF.

J is TRBJ1-2 and V is TRBV29-1; 7 bases line up with TRBD1. The CDR3 is made up of 12 amino acids. Germline CDR1 is SQVTM and CDR2 is ANQGSEA. Trimming took 8 bases from V and 4 from J; bases not matched to a gene: 7. The CDR3 is CSTPTGIYGYTF. CDR3 coding DNA: TGCAGCACTCCGACAGGGATCTATGGCTACACCTTC.

The chain links TRBV3-1 (or the pseudogene TRBV3-2) to TRBJ2-7; no reliable D call. V was shortened by 5 bases and J by 3 bases, with 14 bases between the two germline ends. From germline, CDR1 is LGHDT and CDR2 YNNKEL (reference sequence). The CDR3 loop spans 14 amino acids. The CDR3 DNA reads TGTGCCAGCAGCTCCGCGGCGTCTTACTACGAGCAGTACTTC. Its protein is CASSSAASYYEQYF.

The chain combines TRBV2 with TRBJ1-1, with D hard to call. With 6 bases removed from V and 0 bases from J, the gap between germline ends came to 11 bases. This CDR3 has 14 amino acids. Germline CDR1 and CDR2: SNHLY and FYNNEI. CDR3 in amino acids: CASRRSWMNTEAFF. The CDR3 DNA is TGTGCCAGCAGGCGGAGTTGGATGAACACTGAAGCTTTCTTT.

The chain combines TRBV28 with TRBJ1-1, with 7 bases that match TRBD1. The ends lost 10 bases at V and 5 bases at J; junction bases unmatched: 10. Germline V gene sequence: CDR1 MDHEN, CDR2 SYDVKM. The CDR3 spans 13 residues. The CDR3 nucleotides read TGTGCCAACCGCCCCCAGGGGGAGACTGAAGCTTTCTTT. Translation: CANRPQGETEAFF.

This chain joins TRBV5-8 and TRBJ2-5; 11 positions match TRBD1. CDR3 size: 15 residues. Germline trimming cut 4 bases from V and 5 bases from J; bases unmatched to any gene: 7. CDR1 and CDR2 from the germline V gene are SGHTS and YDEGEE. CDR3 amino acids: CASSPGQGAWETQYF. Written as DNA, the CDR3 is TGTGCCAGCAGCCCTGGACAGGGGGCTTGGGAGACCCAGTACTTC.

CDR3 residues: CASTITGVHTDTQYF. Written as DNA, the CDR3 is TGCGCCAGCACGATCACAGGGGTCCACACAGATACGCAGTATTTT. The rearrangement links TRBV23-1 to TRBJ2-3; 7 positions match TRBD1. TRBV23-1 carries the ORF label, with uncertain function. The CDR3 is 15 amino acids. V dropped 7 bases and J dropped 2; count of bases not matched to a gene: 9.

The V and J genes are TRBV5-6 and TRBJ1-1; D gene unclear. Germline CDR1 SGHDT, CDR2 YYEEEE. The CDR3 extends over 13 amino acids. Trimming took off 0 bases at V and 5 bases at J, with 8 bases between the two ends. CDR3 amino acids: CASSLEPGTEAFF. The CDR3 DNA follows: TGTGCCAGCAGCTTGGAGCCAGGTACTGAAGCTTTCTTT. Supplemented by reference TRBV5-6 and TRBJ1-1, the full variable domain reads DAGVTQSPTHLIKTRGQQVTLRCSPKSGHDTVSWYQQALGQGPQFIFQYYEEEERQRGNFPDRFSGHQFPNYSSELNVNALLLGDSALYLCASSLEPGTEAFFGQGTRLTVV.